A single sample is the source of the 23 T cell receptor beta chains below, sequenced in a study of regulatory T cells in long-lasting Graves disease (dated by TCRdb to about 2021). In light of the paper, this sample's time point label describes: newly diagnosed GD, antithyroid drugs for less than 3 months. RNA was extracted from PBMCs in TRIzol for both TCR sequencing and RNA sequencing. Libraries were made using multiplex PCR. The instrument given in TCRdb is Illumina HiSeq 4000. CDR3 regions were amplified by Arm-PCR with iRepertoire HTBI primers to construct TCR beta libraries. TCRdb ran its own pipeline on the public reads, namely fastp trimming at Q25 and MiXCR clone calling, and kept in-frame beta chains. Duplicate CDR3 protein sequences are folded into a single record with the most common DNA and genes. The sample records a few hundred thousand distinct CDR3 sequences, around 15% of which are singletons. The top ten clonotypes cover 20% to 25% of the sample.

The same data also went into a second study, on T cells in Graves' hyperthyroidism and ophthalmopathy.

This specimen was peripheral blood mononuclear cells (PBMCs), taken at new diagnosis, from a patient treated with antithyroid drugs. Every receptor here comes from a woman between 18 and 29 years old with Graves disease. Donor details come from another sample of the same person, matched by shared clones.

This clonotype was counted ten times or more. The CDR3 sequence is CAWSSGLGTGELFF. The CDR3 DNA is TGTGCCTGGAGTAGCGGGCTTGGAACCGGGGAGCTGTTTTTT. The chain combines TRBV30 with TRBJ2-2, with D tentatively TRBD2 (6 bases). Trimming shortened V by 2 bases and J by 5 bases, and 12 bases separated the two germline ends. The CDR3 sequence is 14 residues long. CDR1 is GTSNPN and CDR2 is SVGIG in the germline V gene (reference sequence).

Concerning this clonotype: This clone may be a read error of a much larger clone one base away. V and J are TRBV6-2 or TRBV6-3 and TRBJ2-3, with D unclear. The germline V gene encodes CDR1 MNHEY and CDR2 SVGEGT. Trimming removed 1 base at V and 1 base at J, with 6 bases between. The CDR3 runs to 14 residues. CDR3 sequence reads: CASSYLPGTDTQYF. DNA of the CDR3: TGTGCCAGCAGTTACTTGCCGGGCACAGATACGCAGTATTTT.

The V and J genes are TRBV19 and TRBJ2-7; D is unclear. V lost 2 bases and J 5 bases, leaving 10 bases between the germline ends. The CDR3 covers 13 residues. Per the germline V gene, CDR1 is LNHDA and CDR2 is SQIVND (reference sequence). CDR3 in DNA: TGTGCCAGTAGTATAAGGGCGACGCACGAGCAGTACTTC. Its translation is CASSIRATHEQYF.

This clonotype was observed a few times. The J gene is TRBJ2-1, the V gene TRBV4-2, with D possibly being TRBD2 (6 bases). V lost 0 bases and J 4 bases, leaving 13 bases between the germline ends. The CDR3 consists of 16 residues. Germline CDR1 LGHNA, CDR2 YNFKEQ. CDR3 loop: CASSQEPGVGYNEQFF. CDR3 in DNA: TGTGCCAGCAGCCAAGAACCGGGAGTGGGGTACAATGAGCAGTTCTTC.

This clonotype has a count of ten or more. The J gene is TRBJ2-1, the V gene TRBV20-1; 13 bases line up with TRBD2. Germline-derived CDR1 and CDR2 are DFQATT and SNEGSKA (reference sequence). V lost 4 bases to trimming and J lost 7 bases; unmatched junction nucleotides: 7. This CDR3 spans 15 amino acids. The CDR3 nucleotides are TGCAGTGCTAAGGGACTAGCGGGAAGGTTGAATGAGCAGTTCTTC. Its protein is CSAKGLAGRLNEQFF.

The chain carries TRBV6-1 and TRBJ1-1, with 9 bases matching TRBD1. The CDR3 runs 17 residues. Germline CDR1 and CDR2: MNHNS and SASEGT. V shed 5 bases, J shed 1 base, and the junction held 11 bases outside the gene matches. CDR3 in amino acids: CASSPRTGARTNTEAFF. For the CDR3, the DNA is TGTGCCAGCAGTCCCCGGACAGGGGCAAGGACGAACACTGAAGCTTTCTTT.

This clonotype has ten or more counts. V and J are TRBV28 and TRBJ1-5; tentatively, D is TRBD1 (5 bases). CDR1 and CDR2 (germline): MDHEN, SYDVKM. The CDR3 totals 15 residues. V was trimmed by 1 base and J by 7 bases, leaving 14 bases between them. For the CDR3, the DNA is TGTGCCAGCAGTTTATTAGACGGGACCCGGCAGCCCCAGCATTTT. As protein: CASSLLDGTRQPQHF.

This clonotype appeared many times. This chain uses TRBV3-1 with TRBJ2-4; 9 bases fit TRBD1. The CDR3 length is 16 residues. Germline V gives CDR1 LGHDT, CDR2 YNNKEL (reference sequence). The J segment lost 8 bases and the V segment lost 5 bases, leaving 13 bases of the junction unmatched. CDR3 coding DNA: TGTGCCAGCAGCTTTCTTGCCGGGACAGGGAGTTACATTCAGTACTTC. The encoded protein is CASSFLAGTGSYIQYF.

This chain connects TRBV6-2 or TRBV6-3 to TRBJ1-4, with D possibly TRBD1 on 5 matching bases. The CDR3 extends over 15 amino acids. The V end lost 0 bases, the J end lost 7 bases, and 12 bases lay between the germline ends. CDR1 and CDR2 from the germline V gene are MNHEY and SVGEGT. The CDR3 loop is CASSYSGGPGEKLFF. The CDR3, as DNA: TGTGCCAGCAGTTACTCGGGGGGTCCAGGTGAAAAACTGTTTTTT.

This clonotype was found once. A much larger clonotype is one base distant, so this may be a read error. The V and J genes are TRBV2 and TRBJ2-5; D tentatively reads TRBD1 or TRBD2 (6 bases each). V dropped 11 bases and J dropped 14 bases, with 21 bases sitting between them. The CDR3 is 11 residues long. Germline-derived CDR1 and CDR2 are SNHLY and FYNNEI. The CDR3 DNA reads as TGTGCCCCCTACGGAGGGGACAACACCTACTTC. Protein: CAPYGGDNTYF.

This clonotype was counted ten times or more. V is TRBV29-1 and J is TRBJ2-7; no clear D. Germline CDR1 and CDR2: SQVTM and ANQGSEA. V was trimmed by 1 base and J by 2 bases, leaving 9 bases between them. The CDR3 has 13 residues. The CDR3 bases are TGCAGCGTTGAAGGACACGGAGCCTACGAGCAGTACTTC. Its protein is CSVEGHGAYEQYF.

For this clonotype: One end of the junction does not line up with germline, which may come from a read error. The chain links TRBV2 to TRBJ1-6; D gene uncertain. The CDR3 consists of 13 residues. Germline CDR1 and CDR2: SNHLY and FYNNEI. This CDR3 is CASRGRTYSPLHF. CDR3 bases: TGCGCCAGCCGGGGTCGGACTTATTCACCCCTCCACTTT.

This clonotype has at least ten counts. The chain links TRBV3-1 to TRBJ2-2; the D is unclear. Trimming removed 0 bases from V and 4 bases from J, with 6 bases in between. The CDR3 spans 14 residues. CDR1 and CDR2 (germline): LGHDT, YNNKEL (reference sequence). The CDR3 sequence is CASSQEPTTGELFF. Here the CDR3 DNA reads TGTGCCAGCAGCCAAGAACCTACCACCGGGGAGCTGTTTTTT. The full variable domain, completed using reference TRBV3-1 and TRBJ2-2, is DTAVSQTPKYLVTQMGNDKSIKCEQNLGHDTMYWYKQDSKKFLKIMFSYNNKELIINETVPNRFSPKSPDKAHLNLHINSLELGDSAVYFCASSQEPTTGELFFGEGSRLTVL.

The rearrangement joins TRBV19 to TRBJ2-2; a possible D gene is TRBD1 (6 bases). Germline CDR1 reads LNHDA; CDR2 reads SQIVND (reference sequence). V gave up 10 bases and J gave up 4 bases, with 16 bases separating them. The CDR3 has 14 amino acids. The CDR3 here is CATSTIGGTGELFF. The CDR3 nucleotides read TGTGCCACCAGTACTATAGGGGGCACCGGGGAGCTGTTTTTT.

This clonotype was recorded many times. This sequence joins TRBV20-1 and TRBJ2-1, with D maybe TRBD2 (6 bases). The length of the CDR3 is 13 residues. Trimming took 5 bases from V and 5 from J, leaving 13 bases between them. Germline assignment: CDR1 DFQATT and CDR2 SNEGSKA (reference sequence). CDR3 bases: TGCAGTGCTGGGACCGGAGGGGACAATGAGCAGTTCTTC. This encodes CSAGTGGDNEQFF.

In its sample, this clonotype was seen many times. The chain joins TRBV11-2 to TRBJ2-3; no definite D call. This CDR3 has 13 residues. V was cut by 4 bases and J by 6 bases, with 11 bases left in between. The germline CDR1 and CDR2 sequences are SGHAT and FQNNGV. CDR3 sequence reads: CASSSDWDDTQYF. The CDR3 coding sequence is TGTGCCAGCAGCTCCGACTGGGATGATACGCAGTATTTT.

The chain is built from TRBV2 and TRBJ2-1; D gene uncertain. Trimming removed 6 bases from V and 0 bases from J, with 12 bases in between. CDR3 length: 15 residues. The V gene's germline CDR1 is SNHLY and CDR2 FYNNEI. This chain's CDR3 is CASRDFTSSYNEQFF. CDR3 DNA sequence: TGTGCCAGCAGGGATTTCACGAGCTCCTACAATGAGCAGTTCTTC.

This clonotype was observed at least ten times. The junction shows a germline mismatch at one end, possibly a read error. The rearrangement links TRBV11-3 to TRBJ2-1, with TRBD2 as a possible D gene (6 bases). Looked up from germline, CDR1 is SGHNT and CDR2 is YENEEA. The CDR3 covers 13 residues. CDR3 coding DNA: TGTGCCAGCAGCTACCAAGCGGGCGATGAGCAGCTCTTC. It specifies CASSYQAGDEQLF.

With regard to this clonotype: A read error may explain this, as a much larger clone is one base away. The V gene is TRBV5-5, the J gene TRBJ2-1; TRBD1 matches 8 bases. Germline CDR1 and CDR2: SGHKS and YYEKEE (reference sequence). CDR3 length: 15 amino acids. This CDR3 is CVSSPGQVDSYEQFF. The DNA of the CDR3 is TGTGTCAGCAGTCCGGGACAGGTCGACTCCTACGAGCAGTTCTTC.

This clonotype was seen a few times. J is TRBJ2-5 and V is TRBV7-9; 8 nucleotides match TRBD1. The junction had 7 bases not matched to a gene; V was cut back by 5 bases and J by 5 bases. Germline-derived CDR1 and CDR2 are SEHNR and FQNEAQ (reference sequence). The CDR3 has 14 amino acids. In nucleotides, the CDR3 is TGTGCCAGCAGCACCACGGACAGGGTTGAGACCCAGTACTTC. Translated, it gives CASSTTDRVETQYF.

About this clonotype itself: A much larger clone differs by one base, so this may be a read error. This is likely a read error, given that the CDR3 carries no conserved phenylalanine or tryptophan at its end. V and J are TRBV5-8 and TRBJ1-5; 8 bases are shared with TRBD1. Germline lookup yields CDR1 SGHTS and CDR2 YDEGEE. The CDR3 runs to 14 residues. V lost 1 base and J lost 5; bases outside the gene matches: 2. The CDR3 reads CASSLQGADQPQHY. In DNA, the CDR3 is TGTGCCAGCAGCTTGCAGGGGGCTGATCAGCCCCAGCATTAT.

Notes on this clonotype: This clone may be a read error of a much larger clone one base away. The J gene is TRBJ1-1, the V gene TRBV2, with 7 bases fitting TRBD1. V was pared by 7 bases and J by 0 bases, with 2 bases of the junction left unmatched. Germline CDR1 and CDR2: SNHLY and FYNNEI. This CDR3 comprises 13 residues. The DNA of the CDR3 is TGTGCCAGCATGGGGACAGTGAACACTGAAGCTTTCTTT. Residues: CASMGTVNTEAFF.

In this sample, this clonotype turned up many times. The rearrangement links TRBV2 to TRBJ2-2; D is uncertain. Per germline, CDR1 SNHLY and CDR2 FYNNEI. The CDR3 runs 13 residues. Trimming cost V 8 bases and J 1 base, with 8 bases left between them. This CDR3 reads CASGVQNTGELFF. In nucleotides, the CDR3 is TGTGCCAGCGGGGTCCAGAACACCGGGGAGCTGTTTTTT.